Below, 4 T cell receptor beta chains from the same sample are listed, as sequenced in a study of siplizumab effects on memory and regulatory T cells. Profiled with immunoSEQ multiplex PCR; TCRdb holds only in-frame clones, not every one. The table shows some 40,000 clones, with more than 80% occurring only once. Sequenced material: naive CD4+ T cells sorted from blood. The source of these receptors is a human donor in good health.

The CDR3 is CATSQQGDQETQYF. DNA of the CDR3: TGTGCCACCTCGCAGCAGGGGGACCAAGAGACCCAGTACTTC. The rearrangement links TRBV10-3 to TRBJ2-5; 7 nucleotides match TRBD1. CDR1 ENHRY and CDR2 SYGVKD come from the germline V gene. Trimming at V came to 10 bases and at J to 0 bases, leaving 8 bases not matched to a gene. This CDR3 has 14 residues.

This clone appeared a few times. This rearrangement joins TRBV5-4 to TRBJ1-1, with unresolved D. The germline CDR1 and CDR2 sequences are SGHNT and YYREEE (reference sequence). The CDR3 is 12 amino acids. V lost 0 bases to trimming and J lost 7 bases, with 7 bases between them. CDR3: CASSLAGFEAFF. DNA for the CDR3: TGTGCCAGCAGCTTGGCTGGGTTTGAAGCTTTCTTT.

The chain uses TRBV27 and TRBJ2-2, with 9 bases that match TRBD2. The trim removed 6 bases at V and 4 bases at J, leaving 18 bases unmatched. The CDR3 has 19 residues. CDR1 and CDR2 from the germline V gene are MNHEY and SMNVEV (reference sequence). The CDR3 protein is CASRPRSTSGRFFTGELFF. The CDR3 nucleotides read TGTGCCAGCAGACCCCGTTCCACTAGCGGGCGATTTTTCACCGGGGAGCTGTTTTTT.

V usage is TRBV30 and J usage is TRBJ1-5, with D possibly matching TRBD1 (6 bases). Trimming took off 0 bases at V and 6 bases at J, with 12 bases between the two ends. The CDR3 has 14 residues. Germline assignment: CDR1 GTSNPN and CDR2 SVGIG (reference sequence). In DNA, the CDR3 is TGTGCCTGGAGTGTACGAACAGGGAGTCAGCCCCAGCATTTT. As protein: CAWSVRTGSQPQHF.